The 3 T cell receptor beta chains below come from one sample, sequenced in a study of CD8+ T cells in alopecia areata. RNA extraction was followed by reverse transcription into cDNA, which acted as the sequencing template. Clones were sequenced by immunoSEQ multiplex PCR, and TCRdb holds only the in-frame ones, with some missing. The table records more than 150,000 clones, roughly 50% of them present only once. Treatment noted: oral pan-JAK inhibitor, 5-10 mg twice daily. The material was CD8+ T cells sorted from blood, obtained at week 24, from a patient treated with tofacitinib. These receptors originate from a human donor with alopecia areata.

V is TRBV2 and J is TRBJ1-2, with unresolved D. The CDR3 covers 14 residues. Per the germline V gene, CDR1 is SNHLY and CDR2 is FYNNEI. Between the trimmed V and J ends, which lost 3 bases and 4 bases, there was a span of 12 bases. The CDR3 loop reads CASSDSRSPYGYTF. CDR3 nucleotide sequence: TGTGCCAGCAGTGATTCTCGGAGCCCCTATGGCTACACCTTC.

This clone has a handful of counts. The rearrangement links TRBV21-1 to TRBJ1-6. TRBV21-1 corresponds to a pseudogene. The CDR3 length is 15 residues. CDR3 sequence: CASTEGGDSNSPLHF. CDR3 DNA sequence: TGTGCCAGCACCGAGGGGGGGGACAGTAATTCACCCCTCCACTTT.

This chain joins TRBV29-1 and TRBJ2-7; 7 bases align to TRBD2. CDR1 and CDR2 (germline): SQVTM, ANQGSEA. The V gene end was trimmed by 4 bases and the J gene end by 3 bases; junction bases not matched to a gene: 3. This CDR3 has 12 amino acids. The CDR3 here is CSVGGGGYEQYF. Here the CDR3 DNA reads TGCAGCGTTGGTGGCGGGGGCTACGAGCAGTACTTC.